A selection of T cell receptor beta chains follows, all from one sample in a study of CD8 T cells in Susac syndrome. TCRdb re-called the immunoSEQ multiplex PCR reads through MiXCR, storing one row per CDR3 protein. The profile covers roughly 110,000 distinct CDR3 sequences, with around 93% appearing a single time and 0.12% taken by the ten largest. The specimen sequenced was CD8+ T cells from PBMCs. These receptors all come from a human donor in good health. CDR3s include the opening cysteine and the closing phenylalanine or tryptophan. A D gene is named only where the DNA matches it firmly. Some rows mark clone size as missing; the rest say once, few, many or name a class of expanded clone.

TRBD1,-,17,TRBJ2-3,TRBV24-1,CATSGSLTGGGTDTQYF,TGTGCCACCAGTGGGAGTCTGACAGGGGGCGGCACAGATACGCAGTATTTT
TRBD2,few,16,TRBJ2-7,TRBV5-4,CASSLKRERGGFEQYF,TGTGCCAGCAGCTTGAAGAGGGAGCGGGGGGGCTTCGAGCAGTACTTC
TRBD2,-,16,TRBJ2-1,TRBV6-2/TRBV6-3,CASSGSSGSSYNEQFF,TGTGCCAGCAGTGGATCTAGCGGCAGCTCCTACAATGAGCAGTTCTTC
-,once,13,TRBJ1-1,TRBV7-2,CASSLGGEEKAFF,TGTGCCAGCAGCCTAGGTGGGGAGGAGAAAGCTTTCTTT
-,-,14,TRBJ2-3,TRBV12-3/TRBV12-4,CASSFRQSTDTQYF,TGTGCCAGCAGTTTCCGACAAAGCACAGATACGCAGTATTTT
-,-,15,TRBJ2-5,TRBV5-1,CASSLSQPSTETQYF,TGCGCCAGCAGCTTGTCACAGCCTTCGACGGAGACCCAGTACTTC
-,-,16,TRBJ1-4,TRBV11-2,CASSLSTTATNEKLFF,TGTGCCAGCAGCTTAAGTACTACAGCCACTAATGAAAAACTGTTTTTT
-,-,16,TRBJ2-3,TRBV4-3,CASSQVGTGLTDTQYF,TGCGCCAGCAGCCAAGTAGGTACAGGACTCACAGATACGCAGTATTTT
TRBD1,-,12,TRBJ2-1,TRBV4-3,CASSQDRGRQFF,TGCGCCAGCAGCCAAGACAGGGGGCGGCAGTTCTTC
-,-,11,TRBJ1-1,TRBV29-1,CSVEEGSEAFF,TGCAGCGTTGAGGAGGGGAGTGAAGCTTTCTTT
-,-,13,TRBJ1-2,TRBV6-6,CASSYSVNYGYTF,TGTGCCAGCAGTTACTCAGTTAACTATGGCTACACCTTC
-,-,12,TRBJ2-7,TRBV6-2/TRBV6-3,CASSYAFYEQYF,TGTGCCAGCAGTTACGCGTTCTACGAGCAGTACTTC
-,-,11,TRBJ2-7,TRBV27,CASTPSYEQYF,TGTGCCAGCACCCCCTCCTACGAGCAGTACTTC
TRBD1,-,15,TRBJ2-3,TRBV12-3/TRBV12-4,CASSPTPGGTDTQYF,TGTGCCAGCAGTCCAACCCCAGGGGGTACAGATACGCAGTATTTT
TRBD2,-,16,TRBJ2-1,TRBV6-2/TRBV6-3,CASSTPSLALYNEQFF,TGTGCCAGCAGTACCCCCTCACTAGCGCTTTACAATGAGCAGTTCTTC
TRBD2,-,16,TRBJ2-5,TRBV20-1,CSAGRLAGVPQETQYF,TGCAGTGCCGGGAGACTAGCGGGAGTCCCACAAGAGACCCAGTACTTC
-,-,12,TRBJ2-3,TRBV11-3,CASSPGPDTQYF,TGTGCCAGCAGCCCCGGACCGGATACGCAGTATTTT
-,-,13,TRBJ2-7,TRBV7-2,CASSLGRGSEQYF,TGTGCCAGCAGCTTAGGACGGGGGTCCGAGCAGTACTTC
TRBD2,-,15,TRBJ2-2,TRBV19,CASSTVAGVPGELFF,TGTGCCAGTAGTACGGTAGCGGGAGTTCCCGGGGAGCTGTTTTTT
TRBD1,-,14,TRBJ1-5,TRBV6-2/TRBV6-3,CASSYGQANQPQHF,TGTGCCAGCAGTTATGGACAGGCCAATCAGCCCCAGCATTTT
-,-,14,TRBJ1-5,TRBV20-1,CSARDGRNNQPQHF,TGCAGTGCTAGAGATGGGAGAAACAATCAGCCCCAGCATTTT
-,few,15,TRBJ2-7,TRBV5-4,CASSFGTRSVREQYF,TGTGCCAGCAGCTTTGGGACGAGGAGCGTGAGGGAGCAGTACTTC
-,-,13,TRBJ2-7,TRBV3-1,CASSPSRAYEQYF,TGTGCCAGCAGCCCTTCCCGGGCCTACGAGCAGTACTTC
-,-,15,TRBJ1-6,TRBV5-1,CASSLEAAINSPLHF,TGCGCCAGCAGCTTGGAGGCGGCGATTAATTCACCCCTCCACTTT
-,once,13,TRBJ1-2,TRBV30,CAWSVSLNYGYTF,TGTGCCTGGAGTGTGAGTCTTAACTATGGCTACACCTTC
-,-,15,TRBJ1-4,TRBV27,CASSLREGVREKLFF,TGTGCCAGCAGTTTAAGAGAGGGGGTTCGTGAAAAACTGTTTTTT
TRBD1,-,17,TRBJ1-1,TRBV23-1,CASSQSKGQWEDTEAFF,TGCGCCAGCAGTCAATCGAAGGGACAGTGGGAGGACACTGAAGCTTTCTTT
-,few,12,TRBJ2-7,TRBV28,CASSLAPYEQYF,TGTGCCAGCAGTCTGGCACCCTACGAGCAGTACTTC
-,-,15,TRBJ2-7,TRBV4-3,CASSLGEAQTYEQYF,TGCGCCAGCAGCCTCGGGGAGGCCCAGACCTACGAGCAGTACTTC
TRBD1,-,14,TRBJ2-7,TRBV18,CASSGTTGGYEQYF,TGTGCCAGCTCAGGAACGACAGGGGGCTACGAGCAGTACTTC
-,-,15,TRBJ1-4,TRBV6-1,CASSEGPALGEKLFF,TGTGCCAGCAGTGAGGGACCTGCGTTGGGTGAAAAACTGTTTTTT
-,-,15,TRBJ1-6,TRBV4-3,CASSQDLGLSSPLHF,TGCGCCAGCAGCCAAGATCTTGGGTTAAGCTCACCCCTCCACTTT
-,-,11,TRBJ1-2,TRBV30,CASDNSYGYTF,TGTGCCTCTGACAATTCCTATGGCTACACCTTC
TRBD1,-,14,TRBJ2-7,TRBV20-1,CSARDRGILYEQYF,TGCAGTGCGAGGGACAGGGGGATACTCTACGAGCAGTACTTC
TRBD2,-,16,TRBJ2-5,TRBV7-2,CASSLSGTPGGETQYF,TGTGCCAGCAGCCTATCAGGGACCCCGGGAGGAGAGACCCAGTACTTC
-,-,15,TRBJ1-2,TRBV7-2,CASSLAPGGDYGYTF,TGTGCCAGCAGCTTAGCCCCAGGCGGTGACTATGGCTACACCTTC
TRBD2,-,15,TRBJ2-7,TRBV11-1,CASSLTQREAYEQYF,TGTGCCAGCAGCTTAACCCAGCGGGAGGCTTACGAGCAGTACTTC
TRBD1,-,13,TRBJ2-1,TRBV29-1,CSVTGQGYNEQFF,TGCAGCGTTACGGGACAGGGTTACAATGAGCAGTTCTTC
-,-,13,TRBJ1-4,TRBV4-3,CASSQLPGHRLFF,TGCGCCAGCAGCCAACTTCCGGGACATCGGCTGTTTTTT
-,-,13,TRBJ1-1,TRBV5-1,CASSLFSGTEAFF,TGCGCCAGCAGCTTGTTTTCGGGCACTGAAGCTTTCTTT
-,-,13,TRBJ2-5,TRBV12-5,CASGFGGEETQYF,TGTGCTAGTGGTTTTGGGGGAGAAGAGACCCAGTACTTC
-,-,14,TRBJ2-1,TRBV4-2,CASSPGTAYNEQFF,TGTGCCAGCAGCCCGGGGACTGCCTACAATGAGCAGTTCTTC
-,-,15,TRBJ2-1,TRBV7-9,CASSFYRSSYNEQFF,TGTGCCAGCAGCTTTTACAGGTCCTCCTACAATGAGCAGTTCTTC